This T cell receptor beta chain was captured by sequencing in a study of shared clonotypes between healthy human individuals. Overall study results and limits: A few donors had about 5.1% of their naive CD4 clonotypes in common.

Germline V CDR1 and CDR2: MNHEY, SVGAGI. CDR3 length equals 14 residues. The trim removed 7 bases at V and 1 base at J, leaving 4 bases unmatched. Worth noting for this clone: Its antigen remains unknown.

Using immunoSEQ multiplex PCR, the repertoire was profiled, and TCRdb retains in-frame clones only, with some absent. This table has 950,000 to 1,200,000 clones, approximately 75% appearing once. The sample was memory CD4+ T cells from PBMCs. Subset of the sample: CD45RA-negative fraction. The V gene is TRBV6-5, the J gene TRBJ2-7, with TRBD1 identical over 10 bases. The TCR was taken from a man aged 18 to 29 in good health. Some clones in this sample may be carry-over from other donors' samples. DNA of the CDR3: TGTGCCAGCAAACCGGGACAGGGGTCCTACGAGCAGTACTTC. Its translation is CASKPGQGSYEQYF.